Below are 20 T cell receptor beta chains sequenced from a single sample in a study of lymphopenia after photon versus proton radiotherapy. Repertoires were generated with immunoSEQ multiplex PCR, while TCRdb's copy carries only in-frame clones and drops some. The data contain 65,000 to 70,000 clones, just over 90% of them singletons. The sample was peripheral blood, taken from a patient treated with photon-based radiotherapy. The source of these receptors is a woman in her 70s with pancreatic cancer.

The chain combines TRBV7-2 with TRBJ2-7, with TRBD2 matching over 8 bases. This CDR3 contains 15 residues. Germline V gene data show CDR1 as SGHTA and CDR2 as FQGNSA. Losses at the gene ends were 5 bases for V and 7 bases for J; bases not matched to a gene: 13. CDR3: CASSPVGSGSLEQYF. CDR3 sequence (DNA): TGTGCCAGCAGCCCCGTGGGAAGCGGGAGTTTGGAGCAGTACTTC.

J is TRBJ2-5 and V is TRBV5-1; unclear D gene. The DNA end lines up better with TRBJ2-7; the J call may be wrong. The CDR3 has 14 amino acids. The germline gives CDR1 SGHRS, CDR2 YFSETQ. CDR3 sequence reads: CASSLSEFSYEQYF. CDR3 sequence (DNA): TGCGCCAGCAGCTTGTCAGAATTCTCCTACGAGCAGTACTTC.

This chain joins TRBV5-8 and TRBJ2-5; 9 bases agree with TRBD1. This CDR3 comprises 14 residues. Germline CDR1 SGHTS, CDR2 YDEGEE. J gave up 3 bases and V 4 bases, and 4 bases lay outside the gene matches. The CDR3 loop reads CASSTWTGEETQYF. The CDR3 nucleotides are TGTGCCAGCAGCACGTGGACAGGGGAAGAGACCCAGTACTTC.

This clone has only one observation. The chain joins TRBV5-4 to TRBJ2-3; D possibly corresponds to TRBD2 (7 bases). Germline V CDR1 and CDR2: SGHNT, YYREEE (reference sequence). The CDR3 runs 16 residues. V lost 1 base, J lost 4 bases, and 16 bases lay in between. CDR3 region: CASSLRGGTVADTQYF. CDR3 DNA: TGTGCCAGCAGCTTGAGGGGGGGTACGGTGGCAGATACGCAGTATTTT. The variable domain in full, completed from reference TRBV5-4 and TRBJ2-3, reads ETGVTQSPTHLIKTRGQQVTLRCSSQSGHNTVSWYQQALGQGPQFIFQYYREEENGRGNFPPRFSGLQFPNYSSELNVNALELDDSALYLCASSLRGGTVADTQYFGPGTRLTVL.

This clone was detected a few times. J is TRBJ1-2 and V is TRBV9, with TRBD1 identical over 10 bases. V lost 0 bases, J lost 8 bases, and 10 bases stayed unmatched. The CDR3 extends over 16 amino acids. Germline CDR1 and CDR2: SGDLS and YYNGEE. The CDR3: CASSVAQLGTGEGYTF. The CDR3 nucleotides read TGTGCCAGCAGCGTAGCCCAGCTAGGGACAGGGGAAGGCTACACCTTC.

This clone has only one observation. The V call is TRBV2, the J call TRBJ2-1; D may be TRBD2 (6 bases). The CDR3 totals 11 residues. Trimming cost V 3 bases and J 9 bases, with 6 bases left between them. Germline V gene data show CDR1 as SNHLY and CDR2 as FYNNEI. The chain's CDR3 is CASSDGSEQFF. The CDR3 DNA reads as TGTGCCAGCAGTGACGGGAGTGAGCAGTTCTTC.

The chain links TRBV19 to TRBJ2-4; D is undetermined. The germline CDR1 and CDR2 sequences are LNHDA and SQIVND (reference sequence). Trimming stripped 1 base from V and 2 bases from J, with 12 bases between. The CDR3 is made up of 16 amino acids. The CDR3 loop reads CASSIVSRESKNIQYF. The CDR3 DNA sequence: TGTGCCAGTAGTATAGTTTCTAGGGAATCCAAAAACATTCAGTACTTC.

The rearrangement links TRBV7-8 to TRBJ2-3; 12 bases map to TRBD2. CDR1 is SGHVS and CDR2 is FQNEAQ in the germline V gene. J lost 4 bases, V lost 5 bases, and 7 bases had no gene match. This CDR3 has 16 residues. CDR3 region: CASSQTSGRPADTQYF. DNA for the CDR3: TGTGCCAGCAGCCAGACTAGCGGGAGACCGGCAGATACGCAGTATTTT.

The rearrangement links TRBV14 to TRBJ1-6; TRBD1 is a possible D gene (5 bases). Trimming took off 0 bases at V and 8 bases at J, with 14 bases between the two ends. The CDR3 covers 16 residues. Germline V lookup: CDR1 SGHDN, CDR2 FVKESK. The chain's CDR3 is CASSQENHGGDSPLHF. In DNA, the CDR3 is TGTGCCAGCAGCCAAGAAAATCATGGAGGGGATTCACCCCTCCACTTT.

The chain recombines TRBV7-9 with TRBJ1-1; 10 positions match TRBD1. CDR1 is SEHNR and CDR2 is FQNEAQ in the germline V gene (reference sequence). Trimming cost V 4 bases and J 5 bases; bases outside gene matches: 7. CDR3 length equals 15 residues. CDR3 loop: CASSSLTGGNTEAFF. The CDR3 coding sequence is TGTGCCAGCAGCTCCCTGACAGGGGGCAATACTGAAGCTTTCTTT. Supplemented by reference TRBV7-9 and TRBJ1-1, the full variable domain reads DTGVSQNPRHKITKRGQNVTFRCDPISEHNRLYWYRQTLGQGPEFLTYFQNEAQLEKSRLLSDRFSAERPKGSFSTLEIQRTEQGDSAMYLCASSSLTGGNTEAFFGQGTRLTVV.

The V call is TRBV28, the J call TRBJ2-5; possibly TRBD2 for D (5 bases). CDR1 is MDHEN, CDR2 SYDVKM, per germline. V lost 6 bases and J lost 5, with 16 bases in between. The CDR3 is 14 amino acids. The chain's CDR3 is CASRGPTGSETQYF. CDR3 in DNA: TGTGCCAGCAGAGGGCCTACGGGGTCGGAGACCCAGTACTTC.

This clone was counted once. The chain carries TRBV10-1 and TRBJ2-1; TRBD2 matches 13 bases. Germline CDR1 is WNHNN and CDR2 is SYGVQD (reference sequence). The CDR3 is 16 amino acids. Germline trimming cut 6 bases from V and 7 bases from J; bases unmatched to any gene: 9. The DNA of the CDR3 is TGCGCCAGCAGAAGCAGGGGACTAGCGGGACAGAATGAGCAGTTCTTC. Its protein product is CASRSRGLAGQNEQFF.

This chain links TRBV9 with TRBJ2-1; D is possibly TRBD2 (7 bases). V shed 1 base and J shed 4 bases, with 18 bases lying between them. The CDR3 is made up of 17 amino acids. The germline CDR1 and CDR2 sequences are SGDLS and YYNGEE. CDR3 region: CASSVTGRLAEYNEQFF. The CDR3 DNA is TGTGCCAGCAGCGTAACAGGGCGGCTAGCGGAGTACAATGAGCAGTTCTTC.

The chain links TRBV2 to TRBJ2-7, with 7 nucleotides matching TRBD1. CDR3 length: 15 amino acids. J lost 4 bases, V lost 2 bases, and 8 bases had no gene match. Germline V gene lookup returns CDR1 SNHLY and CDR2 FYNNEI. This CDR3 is CASSEWGQFGYEQYF. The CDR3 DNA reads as TGTGCCAGCAGTGAATGGGGACAGTTCGGGTACGAGCAGTACTTC.

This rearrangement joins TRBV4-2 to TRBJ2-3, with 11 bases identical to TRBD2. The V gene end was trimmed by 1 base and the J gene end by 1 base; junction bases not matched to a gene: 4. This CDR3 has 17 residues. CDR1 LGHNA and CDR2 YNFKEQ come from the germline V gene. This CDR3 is CASSQVPGLAGTDTQYF. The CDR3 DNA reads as TGTGCCAGCAGCCAAGTCCCGGGACTAGCGGGCACAGATACGCAGTATTTT.

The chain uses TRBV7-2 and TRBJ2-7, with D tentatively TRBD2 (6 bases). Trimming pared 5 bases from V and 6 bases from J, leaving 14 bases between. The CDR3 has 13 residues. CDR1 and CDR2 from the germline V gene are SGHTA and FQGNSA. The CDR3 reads CASSAGPRGEQYF. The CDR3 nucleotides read TGTGCCAGCAGCGCGGGACCGCGGGGCGAGCAGTACTTC.

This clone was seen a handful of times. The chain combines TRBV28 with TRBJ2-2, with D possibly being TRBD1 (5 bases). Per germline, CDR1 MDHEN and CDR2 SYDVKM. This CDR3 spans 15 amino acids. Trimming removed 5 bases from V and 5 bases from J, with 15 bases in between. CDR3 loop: CASSTDSVGTGELFF. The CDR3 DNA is TGTGCCAGCAGTACAGACAGCGTGGGGACCGGGGAGCTGTTTTTT.

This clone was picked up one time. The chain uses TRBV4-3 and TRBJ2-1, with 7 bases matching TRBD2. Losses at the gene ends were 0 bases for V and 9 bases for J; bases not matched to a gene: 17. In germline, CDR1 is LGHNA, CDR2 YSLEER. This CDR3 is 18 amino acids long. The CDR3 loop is CASSQDRTRGGPRGEQFF. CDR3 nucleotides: TGCGCCAGCAGCCAAGATCGGACGAGGGGAGGGCCACGGGGTGAGCAGTTCTTC.

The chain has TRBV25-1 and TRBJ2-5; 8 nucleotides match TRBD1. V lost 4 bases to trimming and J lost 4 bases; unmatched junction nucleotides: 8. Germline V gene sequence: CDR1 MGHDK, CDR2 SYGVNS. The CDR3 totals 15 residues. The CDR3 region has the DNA TGTGCCAGCAGTGTTAACACAGGGGGGCGAGAGACCCAGTACTTC. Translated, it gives CASSVNTGGRETQYF. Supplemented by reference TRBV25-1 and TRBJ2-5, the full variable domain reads EADIYQTPRYLVIGTGKKITLECSQTMGHDKMYWYQQDPGMELHLIHYSYGVNSTEKGDLSSESTVSRIRTEHFPLTLESARPSHTSQYLCASSVNTGGRETQYFGPGTRLLVL.

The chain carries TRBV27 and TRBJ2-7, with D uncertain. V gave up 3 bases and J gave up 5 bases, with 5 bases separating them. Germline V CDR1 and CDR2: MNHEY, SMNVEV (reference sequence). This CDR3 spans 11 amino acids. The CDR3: CASSLANEQYF. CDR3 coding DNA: TGTGCCAGCAGTTTGGCAAACGAGCAGTACTTC.